The entry below describes one T cell receptor (beta chain). Its antigen remains unidentified. TCR beta libraries were prepared from cDNA with unique molecular identifiers. Each CDR3 protein gets one entry after TCRdb re-called the PCR reads with MiXCR. The sample has hundreds of thousands of distinct CDR3 sequences, about 60% seen once. This sample is drawn from a study of post-analysis software for immune sequencing data. Broader study findings: TRBV5-6, TRBV5-1 and TRBV20-1 belonged to a set of about five TRBV segments that were more frequent in patients than controls.

Germline V gene lookup returns CDR1 DFQATT and CDR2 SNEGSKA (reference sequence). Trimming took 4 bases from V and 0 from J, leaving 3 bases between them. This CDR3 has 11 residues. Sequencing was performed on blood. The chain employs TRBV20-1 and TRBJ2-5, with D hard to call. The TCR was taken from a girl aged 2-10 years with multiple sclerosis. CDR3 region: CSATYQETQYF. The DNA for the CDR3 is TGCAGTGCTACATACCAAGAGACCCAGTACTTC.